The source of this TCR beta chain is a study of blood T cell repertoires in COVID-19. Study-level background: Sample material is recorded as cDNA or gDNA derived from T cells, B-cell-depleted T cells, or PBMCs.

Germline CDR1 is SQVTM and CDR2 is ANQGSEA. This CDR3 comprises 12 residues. With 6 bases removed from V and 0 bases from J, the gap between germline ends came to 7 bases. Recovered participants had two consecutive negative NP/OP PCR tests, healthcare professional clearance, or symptom resolution. Sequencing was performed with immunoSEQ multiplex PCR; in TCRdb, only in-frame clones are kept and a portion is missing. This sample yields approximately 380,000 clones, of which more than 70% are seen a single time; 1.2% belongs to the top ten. The J gene is TRBJ2-3, the V gene TRBV29-1; D unresolved. Sequencing was carried out using PBMCs or T cells enriched from blood (not recorded which). The receptor was isolated from a woman aged 18-35 years who had recovered from COVID-19. Here the CDR3 DNA reads TGCAGCGTGCGGCAAAGCACAGATACGCAGTATTTT. This codes for CSVRQSTDTQYF.